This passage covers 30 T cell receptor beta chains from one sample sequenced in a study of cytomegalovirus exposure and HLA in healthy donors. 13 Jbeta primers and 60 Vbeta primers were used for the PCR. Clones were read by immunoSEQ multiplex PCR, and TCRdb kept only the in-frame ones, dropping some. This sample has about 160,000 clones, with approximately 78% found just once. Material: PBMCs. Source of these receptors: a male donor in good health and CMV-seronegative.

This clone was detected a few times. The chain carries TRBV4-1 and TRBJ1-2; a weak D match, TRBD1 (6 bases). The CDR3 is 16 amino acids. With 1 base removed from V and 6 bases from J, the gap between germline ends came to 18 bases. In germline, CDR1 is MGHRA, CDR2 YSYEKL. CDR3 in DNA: TGCGCCAGCAGCCAAGTAGCAGGGGTGCGGAGCCATGGCTACACCTTC. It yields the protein CASSQVAGVRSHGYTF.

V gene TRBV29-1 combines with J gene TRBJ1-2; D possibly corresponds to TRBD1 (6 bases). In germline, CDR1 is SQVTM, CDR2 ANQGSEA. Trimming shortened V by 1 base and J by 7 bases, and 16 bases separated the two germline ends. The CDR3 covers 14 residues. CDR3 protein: CSVEVRDNIRGYTF. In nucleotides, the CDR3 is TGCAGCGTTGAAGTCCGGGACAATATCCGTGGCTACACCTTC.

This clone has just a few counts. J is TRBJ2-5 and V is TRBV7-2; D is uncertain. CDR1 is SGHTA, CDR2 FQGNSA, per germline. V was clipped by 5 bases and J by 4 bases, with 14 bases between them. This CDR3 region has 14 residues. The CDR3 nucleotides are TGTGCCAGCAGCCACCCTAGATCTCCAGAGACCCAGTACTTC. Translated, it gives CASSHPRSPETQYF.

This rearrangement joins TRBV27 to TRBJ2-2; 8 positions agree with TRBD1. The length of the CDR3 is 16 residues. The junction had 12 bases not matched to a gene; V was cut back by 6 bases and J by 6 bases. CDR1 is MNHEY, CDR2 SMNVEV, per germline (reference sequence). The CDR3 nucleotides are TGTGCCAGCAGCTTCCTAGGACAGGGAATGCCCGGGGAGCTGTTTTTT. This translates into CASSFLGQGMPGELFF.

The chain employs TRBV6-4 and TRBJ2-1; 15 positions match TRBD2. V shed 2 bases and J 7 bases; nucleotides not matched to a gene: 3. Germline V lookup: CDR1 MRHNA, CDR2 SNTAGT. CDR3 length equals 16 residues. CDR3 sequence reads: CASSDGLAGGPNEQFF. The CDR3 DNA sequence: TGTGCCAGCAGTGACGGACTAGCGGGGGGGCCGAATGAGCAGTTCTTC.

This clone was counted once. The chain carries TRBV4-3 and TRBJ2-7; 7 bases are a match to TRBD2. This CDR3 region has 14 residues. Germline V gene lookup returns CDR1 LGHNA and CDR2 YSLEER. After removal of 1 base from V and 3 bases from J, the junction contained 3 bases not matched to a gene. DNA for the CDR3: TGCGCCAGCAGCCAAGTGGCGGGGGACTACGAGCAGTACTTC. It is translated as CASSQVAGDYEQYF.

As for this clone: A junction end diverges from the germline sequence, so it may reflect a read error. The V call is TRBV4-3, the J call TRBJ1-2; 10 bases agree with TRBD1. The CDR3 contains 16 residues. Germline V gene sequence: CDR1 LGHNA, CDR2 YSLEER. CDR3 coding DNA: TGCGCCAGCAGCCCTACCAATCCGGGACAGGGGAATGGCTACCCCTTC. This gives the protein CASSPTNPGQGNGYPF.

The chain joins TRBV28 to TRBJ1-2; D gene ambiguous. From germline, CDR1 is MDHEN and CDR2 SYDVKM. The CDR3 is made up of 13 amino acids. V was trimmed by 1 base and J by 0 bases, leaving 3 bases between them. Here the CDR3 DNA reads TGTGCCAGCAGTTTATCGGCTAACTATGGCTACACCTTC. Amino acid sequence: CASSLSANYGYTF.

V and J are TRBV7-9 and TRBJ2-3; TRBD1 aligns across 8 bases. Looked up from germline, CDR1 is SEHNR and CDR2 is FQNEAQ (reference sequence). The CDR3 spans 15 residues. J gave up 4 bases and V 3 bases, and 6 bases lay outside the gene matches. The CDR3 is CASSFDRGSADTQYF. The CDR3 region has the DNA TGTGCCAGCAGCTTCGACAGGGGTTCGGCAGATACGCAGTATTTT. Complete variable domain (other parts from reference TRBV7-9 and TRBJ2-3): DTGVSQNPRHKITKRGQNVTFRCDPISEHNRLYWYRQTLGQGPEFLTYFQNEAQLEKSRLLSDRFSAERPKGSFSTLEIQRTEQGDSAMYLCASSFDRGSADTQYFGPGTRLTVL.

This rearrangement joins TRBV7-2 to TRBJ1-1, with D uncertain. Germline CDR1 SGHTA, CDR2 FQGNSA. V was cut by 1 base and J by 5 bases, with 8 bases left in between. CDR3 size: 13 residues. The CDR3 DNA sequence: TGTGCCAGCAGCTTAGGTGCGGGGACTGAAGCTTTCTTT. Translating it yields CASSLGAGTEAFF.

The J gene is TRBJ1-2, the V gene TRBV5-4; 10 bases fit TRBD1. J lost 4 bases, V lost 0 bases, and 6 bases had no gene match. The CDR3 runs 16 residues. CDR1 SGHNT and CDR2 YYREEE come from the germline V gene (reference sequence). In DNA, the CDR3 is TGTGCCAGCAGCTTGGGAGGGACAGGGGTAGTCTATGGCTACACCTTC. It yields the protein CASSLGGTGVVYGYTF.

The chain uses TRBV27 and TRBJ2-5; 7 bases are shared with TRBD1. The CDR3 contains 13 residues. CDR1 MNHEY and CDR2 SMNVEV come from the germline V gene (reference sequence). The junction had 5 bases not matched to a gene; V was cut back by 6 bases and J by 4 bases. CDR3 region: CASRKGAGETQYF. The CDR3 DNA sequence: TGTGCCAGCAGGAAGGGGGCCGGAGAGACCCAGTACTTC.

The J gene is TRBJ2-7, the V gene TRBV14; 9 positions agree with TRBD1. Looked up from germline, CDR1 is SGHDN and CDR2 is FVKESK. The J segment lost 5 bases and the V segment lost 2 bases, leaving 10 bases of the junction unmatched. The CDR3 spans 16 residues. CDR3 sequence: CASSQLFWTGEDEQYF. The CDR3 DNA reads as TGTGCCAGCAGCCAACTCTTTTGGACAGGGGAAGACGAGCAGTACTTC.

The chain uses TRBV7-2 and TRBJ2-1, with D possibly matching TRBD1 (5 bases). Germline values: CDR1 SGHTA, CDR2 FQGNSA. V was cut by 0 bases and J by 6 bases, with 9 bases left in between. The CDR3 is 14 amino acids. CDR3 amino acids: CASSLARVVNEQFF. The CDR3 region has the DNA TGTGCCAGCAGCTTAGCCAGGGTAGTCAATGAGCAGTTCTTC.

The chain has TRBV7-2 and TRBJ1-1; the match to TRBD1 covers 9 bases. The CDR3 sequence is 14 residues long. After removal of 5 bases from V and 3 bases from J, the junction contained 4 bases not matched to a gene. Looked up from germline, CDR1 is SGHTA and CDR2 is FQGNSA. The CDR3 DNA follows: TGTGCCAGCAGCCTACAGGGGGCTGACACTGAAGCTTTCTTT. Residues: CASSLQGADTEAFF.

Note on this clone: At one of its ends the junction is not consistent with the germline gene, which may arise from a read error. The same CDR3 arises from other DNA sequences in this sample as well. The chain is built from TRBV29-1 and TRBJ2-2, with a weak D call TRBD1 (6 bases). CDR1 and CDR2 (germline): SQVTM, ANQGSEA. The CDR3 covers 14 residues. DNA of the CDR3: TGCAGCGTTCTGGGGGCGATTAACACCGGGGAGCTGTTTTTC. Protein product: CSVLGAINTGELFF.

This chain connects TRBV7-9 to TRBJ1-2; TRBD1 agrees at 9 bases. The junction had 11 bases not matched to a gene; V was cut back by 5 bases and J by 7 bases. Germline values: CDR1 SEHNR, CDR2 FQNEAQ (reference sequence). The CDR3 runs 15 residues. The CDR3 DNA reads TGTGCCAGCAGCACGACAGGGGGGAAAGTTGTTGGCTACACCTTC. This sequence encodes CASSTTGGKVVGYTF.

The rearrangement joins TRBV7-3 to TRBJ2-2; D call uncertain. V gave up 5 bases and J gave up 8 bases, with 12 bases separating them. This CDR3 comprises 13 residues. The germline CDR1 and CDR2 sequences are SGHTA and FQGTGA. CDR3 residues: CASSPPSLGELFF. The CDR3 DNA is TGTGCCAGCAGCCCACCGTCACTAGGGGAGCTGTTTTTT.

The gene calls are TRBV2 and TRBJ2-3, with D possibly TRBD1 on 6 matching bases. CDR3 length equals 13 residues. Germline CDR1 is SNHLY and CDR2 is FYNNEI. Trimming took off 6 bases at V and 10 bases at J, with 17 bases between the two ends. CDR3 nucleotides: TGTGCCAGCAGGGGACCCCACAGGGTTCCGCAGTATTTT. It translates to CASRGPHRVPQYF.

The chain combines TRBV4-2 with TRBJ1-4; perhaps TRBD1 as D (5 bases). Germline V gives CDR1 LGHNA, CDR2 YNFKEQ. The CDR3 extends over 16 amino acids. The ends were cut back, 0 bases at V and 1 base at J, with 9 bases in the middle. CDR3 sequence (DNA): TGTGCCAGCAGCCAAGAACTCGGACAAACTAATGAAAAACTGTTTTTT. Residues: CASSQELGQTNEKLFF.

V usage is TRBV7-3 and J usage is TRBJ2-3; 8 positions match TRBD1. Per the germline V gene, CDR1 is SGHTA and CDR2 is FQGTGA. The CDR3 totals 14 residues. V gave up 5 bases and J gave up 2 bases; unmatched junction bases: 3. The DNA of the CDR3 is TGTGCCAGCAGCCAGACAGGGGACACAGATACGCAGTATTTT. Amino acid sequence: CASSQTGDTDTQYF.

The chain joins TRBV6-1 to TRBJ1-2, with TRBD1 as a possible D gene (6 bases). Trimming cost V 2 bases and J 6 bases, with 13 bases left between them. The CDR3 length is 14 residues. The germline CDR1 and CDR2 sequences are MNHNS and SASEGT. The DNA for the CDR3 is TGTGCCAGCAGTGAACGGAACAGGGCCCATGGCTACACCTTC. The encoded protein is CASSERNRAHGYTF.

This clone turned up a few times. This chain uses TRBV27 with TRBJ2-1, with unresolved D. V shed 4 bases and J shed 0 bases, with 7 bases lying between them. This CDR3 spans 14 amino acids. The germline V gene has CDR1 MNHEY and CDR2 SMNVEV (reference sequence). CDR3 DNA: TGTGCCAGCAGTTGGCAGTCCTCCTACAATGAGCAGTTCTTC. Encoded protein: CASSWQSSYNEQFF.

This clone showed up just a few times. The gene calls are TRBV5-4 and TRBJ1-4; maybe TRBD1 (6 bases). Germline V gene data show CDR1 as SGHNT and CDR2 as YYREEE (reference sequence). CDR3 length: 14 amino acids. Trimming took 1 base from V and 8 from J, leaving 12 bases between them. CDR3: CASSLFSGAEKLFF. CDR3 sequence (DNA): TGTGCCAGCAGCTTGTTTTCAGGGGCAGAAAAACTGTTTTTT.

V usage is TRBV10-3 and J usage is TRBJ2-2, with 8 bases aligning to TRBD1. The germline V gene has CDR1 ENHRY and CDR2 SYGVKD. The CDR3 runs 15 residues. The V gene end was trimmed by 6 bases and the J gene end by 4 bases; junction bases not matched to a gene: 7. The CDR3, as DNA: TGTGCCATCAGGAGAGACAGGGGAGGCACCGGGGAGCTGTTTTTT. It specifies CAIRRDRGGTGELFF.

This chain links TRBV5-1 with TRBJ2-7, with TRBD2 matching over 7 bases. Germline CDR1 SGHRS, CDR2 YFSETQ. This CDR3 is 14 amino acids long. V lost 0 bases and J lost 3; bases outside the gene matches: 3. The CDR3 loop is CASSLGLAIYEQYF. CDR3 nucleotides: TGCGCCAGCAGCTTGGGACTAGCAATCTACGAGCAGTACTTC.

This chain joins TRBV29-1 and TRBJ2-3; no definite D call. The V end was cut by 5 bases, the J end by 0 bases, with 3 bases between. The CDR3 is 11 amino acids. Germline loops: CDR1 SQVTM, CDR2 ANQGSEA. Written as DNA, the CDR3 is TGCAGCGTTCTGAGCACAGATACGCAGTATTTT. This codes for CSVLSTDTQYF.

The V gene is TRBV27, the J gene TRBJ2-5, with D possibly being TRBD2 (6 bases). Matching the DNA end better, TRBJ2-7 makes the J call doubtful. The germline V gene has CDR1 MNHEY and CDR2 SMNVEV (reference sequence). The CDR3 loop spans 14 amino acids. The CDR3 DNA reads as TGTGCCAGCAGTCAACGGGACTGGGGATACGAGCAGTACTTC. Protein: CASSQRDWGYEQYF.

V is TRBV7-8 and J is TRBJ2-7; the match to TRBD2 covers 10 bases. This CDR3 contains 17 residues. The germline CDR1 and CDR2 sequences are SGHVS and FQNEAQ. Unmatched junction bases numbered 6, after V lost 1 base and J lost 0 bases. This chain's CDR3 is CASSLGLAGALSYEQYF. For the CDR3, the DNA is TGTGCCAGCAGCTTAGGCCTAGCGGGGGCCCTCTCCTACGAGCAGTACTTC.

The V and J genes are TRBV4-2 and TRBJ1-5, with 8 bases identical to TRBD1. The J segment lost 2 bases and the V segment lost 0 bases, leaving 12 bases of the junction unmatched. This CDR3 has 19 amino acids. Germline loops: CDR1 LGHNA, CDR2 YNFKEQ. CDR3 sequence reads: CASSQDRPQGARRNQPQHF. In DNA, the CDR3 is TGTGCCAGCAGCCAAGATAGACCGCAGGGGGCTAGGCGCAATCAGCCCCAGCATTTT.